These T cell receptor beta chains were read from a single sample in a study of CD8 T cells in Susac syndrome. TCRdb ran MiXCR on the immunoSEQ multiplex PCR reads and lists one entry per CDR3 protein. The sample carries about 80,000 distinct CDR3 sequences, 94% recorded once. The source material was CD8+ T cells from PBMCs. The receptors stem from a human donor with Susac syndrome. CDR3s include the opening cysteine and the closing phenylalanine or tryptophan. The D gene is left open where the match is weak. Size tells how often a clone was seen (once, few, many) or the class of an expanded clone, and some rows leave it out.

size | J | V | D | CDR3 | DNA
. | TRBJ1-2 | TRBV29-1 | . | CSVDYWGYGYTF | TGCAGCGTTGATTATTGGGGGTATGGCTACACCTTC
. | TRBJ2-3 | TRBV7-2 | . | CASSLSVVTDTQYF | TGTGCCAGCAGCCTCTCCGTAGTCACAGATACGCAGTATTTT
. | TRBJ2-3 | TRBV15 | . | CATSRDWFKVTDTQYF | TGTGCCACCAGCAGAGACTGGTTCAAGGTCACAGATACGCAGTATTTT
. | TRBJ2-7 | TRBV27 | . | CASSLSGGYEQYF | TGTGCCAGCAGTTTATCGGGGGGCTACGAGCAGTACTTC
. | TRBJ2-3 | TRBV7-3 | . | CASSSNADTQYF | TGTGCCAGCAGCTCGAATGCAGATACGCAGTATTTT
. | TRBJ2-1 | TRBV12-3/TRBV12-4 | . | CATRGGSYGNEQFF | TGTGCCACCAGAGGGGGGAGTTATGGGAATGAGCAGTTCTTC
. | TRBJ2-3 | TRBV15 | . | CATSRDLGRGSADTQYF | TGTGCCACCAGCAGAGATTTGGGGAGAGGGAGCGCAGATACGCAGTATTTT
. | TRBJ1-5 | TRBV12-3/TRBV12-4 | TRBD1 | CASSLERQGAGEPQHF | TGTGCCAGCAGTTTAGAACGACAGGGGGCCGGGGAGCCCCAGCATTTT
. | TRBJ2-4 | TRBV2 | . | CASSRRREAKNIQYF | TGTGCCAGCAGTCGACGCCGGGAGGCCAAAAACATTCAGTACTTC
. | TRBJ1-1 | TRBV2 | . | CASKGWGTEAFF | TGTGCCAGCAAGGGGTGGGGTACTGAAGCTTTCTTT
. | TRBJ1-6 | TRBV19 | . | CASSITAGHSPLHF | TGTGCCAGTAGTATTACGGCAGGGCATTCACCCCTCCACTTT
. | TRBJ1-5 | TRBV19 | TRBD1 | CASSAYGQGVPPQHF | TGTGCCAGTAGTGCATACGGACAGGGTGTGCCGCCCCAGCATTTT
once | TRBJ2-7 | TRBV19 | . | CASSKSSSYEQYF | TGTGCCAGTAGTAAGAGCAGCTCCTACGAGCAGTACTTC
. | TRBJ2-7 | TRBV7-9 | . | CASSHFNYEQYF | TGTGCCAGCAGCCACTTCAATTACGAGCAGTACTTC
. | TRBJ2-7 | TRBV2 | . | CASSEALGGSYEQYF | TGTGCCAGCAGTGAAGCCCTCGGAGGCTCCTACGAGCAGTACTTC
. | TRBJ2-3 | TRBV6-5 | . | CASSSYPGSSMDTQYF | TGTGCCAGCAGTTCCTACCCGGGATCAAGCATGGATACGCAGTATTTT
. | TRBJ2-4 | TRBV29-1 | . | CSAAGVQGNIQYF | TGCAGCGCCGCCGGGGTTCAGGGCAACATTCAGTACTTC